This T cell receptor beta chain was recovered during a study of T-cell reconstitution after alpha-beta-depleted transplantation in children. This clonotype was detected many times. With 10 bases removed from V and 3 bases from J, the gap between germline ends came to 13 bases. Germline lookup yields CDR1 MGHDK and CDR2 SYGVNS. CDR3 length: 14 amino acids. Unique molecular identifiers were used in preparing the TCRbeta library. TCRdb independently ran MiXCR on the PCR reads; one entry per CDR3 protein. The sample consists of hundreds of thousands of distinct CDR3 sequences, around 12% of them appearing once.

The TCR was taken from a human donor who donated a stem cell graft to a child with acute lymphoblastic leukemia. The sequencing used PBMCs from the stem cell graft donor, collected from the stem cell graft. This sequence joins TRBV25-1 and TRBJ1-6; D is unclear. The CDR3: CAIPTEYYNSPLHF. The CDR3 DNA reads as TGTGCCATCCCCACGGAGTACTATAATTCACCCCTCCACTTT.